These T cell receptor beta chains were read from a single sample in a study of beta chain features in type 1 diabetes. Measured with immunoSEQ multiplex PCR; TCRdb has only the in-frame clones, and not every one. This sample has 150,000 or so clones, with roughly 65% found just once. The sequenced material came from naive CD4+ T cells from blood. Every receptor here comes from a man younger than 45 with type 1 diabetes. CDR3s include the opening cysteine and the closing phenylalanine or tryptophan. Each record gives: clone size, V gene, J gene, CDR3 length, D gene, CDR3 DNA, CDR3 protein. A D gene is named only where the DNA matches it firmly. Size values are once, few and many counts, or a class for expanded clones, and some rows have none.

>.|TRBV7-2|TRBJ2-5|14|TRBD2
TGTGCCGGGAGGGAGAGTCCAGACCGGGAGACCCAGTACTTC
CAGRESPDRETQYF
>.|TRBV7-9|TRBJ2-2|12|.
TGTGCCAGCAGCTCCGACGCCGGGGAGCTGTTTTTT
CASSSDAGELFF
>.|TRBV30|TRBJ1-5|14|.
TGTGCCTGGAGTGTGGGGGGGCACAATCAGCCCCAGCATTTT
CAWSVGGHNQPQHF
>few|TRBV29-1|TRBJ2-7|12|.
TGCAGCGGGTGGACAGACTCCTACGAGCAGTACTTC
CSGWTDSYEQYF
>.|TRBV9|TRBJ1-2|12|.
TGTGCCAGCAGCGAGGGACTTTATGGCTACACCTTC
CASSEGLYGYTF
>.|TRBV14|TRBJ2-7|13|.
TGTGCCAGCAGCCTAGTCAGGGAGTACGAGCAGTACTTC
CASSLVREYEQYF
>once|TRBV29-1|TRBJ2-6|16|.
TGCAGCGTTCGCTTTTCTATCACCTCTGGGGCCAACGTCCTGACTTTC
CSVRFSITSGANVLTF
>.|TRBV23-1|TRBJ2-1|14|TRBD1
TGCGCCACCTTTAGGGGGGACAGGGACCGTGAGCAGTTCTTC
CATFRGDRDREQFF
>.|TRBV30|TRBJ1-1|13|TRBD1
TGTGCCTGGAGTTCGGGACAGGGAACTGAAGCTTTCTTT
CAWSSGQGTEAFF
>.|TRBV5-6|TRBJ2-5|14|.
TGTGCCAGCAGCTTCGGCAGCTCGGCGGAGACCCAGTACTTC
CASSFGSSAETQYF
>.|TRBV4-3|TRBJ1-2|13|TRBD1
TGCGCCAGCAGCCAGGGACAGAACTATGGCTACACCTTC
CASSQGQNYGYTF
>.|TRBV20-1|TRBJ2-7|11|.
TGCAGTGCTAGACTGGCCTACGAGCAGTACTTC
CSARLAYEQYF
>once|TRBV6-5|TRBJ1-1|15|.
TGTGCCAGCAGTTACTCCGACAGACCGAACACTGAAGCTTTCTTT
CASSYSDRPNTEAFF
>.|TRBV4-3|TRBJ2-3|17|.
TGCGCCAGCAGCCAAGAGGCGGACCCCTTTGACACAGATACGCAGTATTTT
CASSQEADPFDTDTQYF
>.|TRBV20-1|TRBJ2-7|11|.
TGCAGTGCTCGGCTAGCCTACGAGCAGTACTTC
CSARLAYEQYF
>.|TRBV28|TRBJ2-5|11|.
TGTGCCAGCAGTACACAAGAGACCCAGTACTTC
CASSTQETQYF
>.|TRBV7-9|TRBJ1-4|15|TRBD1
TGTGCCAGCAGCCCCCGACAGGGCCTTGGGGAAAAACTGTTTTTT
CASSPRQGLGEKLFF
>.|TRBV5-1|TRBJ2-7|15|.
TGCGCCAGCAGCCCCCTCAGGGGAGGGCACTACGAGCAGTACTTC
CASSPLRGGHYEQYF
>.|TRBV29-1|TRBJ2-7|12|.
TGCAGCGTTGAATATAGCTCTACGAAGCAGTACTTC
CSVEYSSTKQYF
>.|TRBV20-1|TRBJ2-4|10|.
TGCAGTGCTAGGAGGGAGGTTCAGTACTTC
CSARREVQYF
>few|TRBV6-5|TRBJ2-3|15|.
TGTGCCAGCAGCCCAATTCAGAGGCCGGGAGATACGCAGTATTTT
CASSPIQRPGDTQYF
>few|TRBV20-1|TRBJ2-7|8|.
TGCAGTCCCGGCGAGCAGTACTTC
CSPGEQYF
>.|TRBV4-1|TRBJ2-7|15|.
TGCGCCAGCAGCCACGACAGCATCCTCCCCTACGAGCAGTACTTC
CASSHDSILPYEQYF
>once|TRBV7-2|TRBJ2-5|15|TRBD2
TGTGCCAGCAGCTTAGTCGGGACTAGCGGAGAGACCCAGTACTTC
CASSLVGTSGETQYF
>few|TRBV29-1|TRBJ1-2|12|.
TGCAGCGTCGTGACTGAGAACTATGGCTACACCTTC
CSVVTENYGYTF
>.|TRBV20-1|TRBJ2-1|11|.
TGCAGTGGAGCGATCTACAATGAGCAGTTCTTC
CSGAIYNEQFF
>.|TRBV29-1|TRBJ2-5|14|.
TGCAGCGTTGGTGGCACCCCCATCGAGGAGACCCAGTACTTC
CSVGGTPIEETQYF
>few|TRBV13|TRBJ2-6|15|.
TGTGCCAGCAGCTTTTCGAGGCCCGGGGCCAACGTCCTGACTTTC
CASSFSRPGANVLTF
>.|TRBV5-1|TRBJ2-6|13|.
TGCGCCAGCTCAGACTCTGGGGCCAACGTCCTGACTTTC
CASSDSGANVLTF
>few|TRBV6-6|TRBJ1-2|14|TRBD1
TGTGCCAGCAGTTATGAGGGGGCAGGCTATGGCTACACCTTC
CASSYEGAGYGYTF
>few|TRBV7-9|TRBJ2-3|14|TRBD2
TGTGCCAGCAGTTCTAGCGGTAGCACAGATACGCAGTATTTT
CASSSSGSTDTQYF
>few|TRBV23-1|TRBJ2-6|19|TRBD1
TGCGCCAGCAGTCAATCGATTGGTGACAGGGTTTCTGGGGCCAACGTCCTGACTTTC
CASSQSIGDRVSGANVLTF
>few|TRBV30|TRBJ1-4|16|.
TGTGCCTGGAGTACCGGCAGGGGTACATCGGATGAAAAACTGTTTTTT
CAWSTGRGTSDEKLFF
>.|TRBV4-3|TRBJ2-3|16|.
TGCGCCAGCAGCCAAGATTCAAGGGCGAGCACAGATACGCAGTATTTT
CASSQDSRASTDTQYF
>.|TRBV20-1|TRBJ1-2|9|.
TGCAGTGCTAACTATGGCTACACCTTC
CSANYGYTF
>.|TRBV7-8|TRBJ2-1|17|.
TGTGCCAGCAGCTTAGGAGCTGCGTTGGAGGCCTACAATGAGCAGTTCTTC
CASSLGAALEAYNEQFF
>few|TRBV29-1|TRBJ2-5|16|.
TGCAGCGTTGAAGATCAGGCGGGACAAACTCAAGAGACCCAGTACTTC
CSVEDQAGQTQETQYF
>few|TRBV2|TRBJ2-1|16|TRBD2
TGTGCCAGCAGTGATTCAGGACTAGCGGGGTACAATGAGCAGTTCTTC
CASSDSGLAGYNEQFF
>.|TRBV11-2|TRBJ2-4|11|.
TGTGCCAGCAGCTTAAGCGTCATTCAGTACTTC
CASSLSVIQYF
>.|TRBV29-1|TRBJ2-1|11|.
TGCAGCGTGGACAGCTACAATGAGCAGTTCTTC
CSVDSYNEQFF
>.|TRBV6-5|TRBJ2-1|15|.
TGTGCCAGCAGCCTTGACAGGGACTTTTACAATGAGCAGTTCTTC
CASSLDRDFYNEQFF
>.|TRBV29-1|TRBJ2-7|12|TRBD2
TGCAGCGCTTCGGGAGGATCCTACGAGCAGTACTTC
CSASGGSYEQYF
>.|TRBV7-2|TRBJ2-3|12|.
TGTGCCAGCAGCCCGAGTCCAGATACGCAGTATTTT
CASSPSPDTQYF
>few|TRBV7-9|TRBJ1-2|13|TRBD1
TGTGCCAGCAGCCCAGGGGGGACAGGTGGCTACACCTTC
CASSPGGTGGYTF
>.|TRBV30|TRBJ1-1|14|.
TGTGCCTGGAGTGTTCGCAGTCTGAACACTGAAGCTTTCTTT
CAWSVRSLNTEAFF
>.|TRBV29-1|TRBJ2-7|12|.
TGCAGCGTTGGATTAGTAGAAAGCGAGCAGTACTTC
CSVGLVESEQYF
>.|TRBV7-9|TRBJ2-5|12|.
TGTGCCAGCACATCGCGCCAAGAGACCCAGTACTTC
CASTSRQETQYF
>.|TRBV7-9|TRBJ2-7|16|.
TGTGCCAGCACGCCCTTGGGGACAAAAAGATCCTACGAGCAGTACTTC
CASTPLGTKRSYEQYF
>.|TRBV30|TRBJ1-6|12|.
TGTGCCTGGAGTGTCGGCAATTCACCCCTCCACTTT
CAWSVGNSPLHF
>.|TRBV29-1|TRBJ2-7|14|.
TGCAGCGTTAGCCAGGCCAGCGGAAAATCCGAGCAGTACTTC
CSVSQASGKSEQYF
>few|TRBV29-1|TRBJ2-3|15|.
TGCAGCGTCGCTGACGCAATACTTGGCGGGGATACGCAGTATTTT
CSVADAILGGDTQYF
>.|TRBV10-3|TRBJ1-6|16|TRBD1
TGTGCCATCAGAGTTACCGGGACAGGACTTAATTCACCCCTCCACTTT
CAIRVTGTGLNSPLHF
>.|TRBV28|TRBJ2-5|15|TRBD1
TGTGCCAGCAGTGGACAGGGGGTCCTCCAAGAGACCCAGTACTTC
CASSGQGVLQETQYF
>.|TRBV29-1|TRBJ1-2|17|.
TGCAGCGTTGAAGTGGGGGGAATAGCGAGTAGCGCCTATGGCTACACCTTC
CSVEVGGIASSAYGYTF
>few|TRBV7-2|TRBJ2-5|14|.
TGTGCCAGCAGCTTAATGGACAGTTGGGAGACCCAGTACTTC
CASSLMDSWETQYF
>few|TRBV18|TRBJ2-3|14|.
TGTGCCAGCTCACCAAGTCTGGACACAGATACGCAGTATTTT
CASSPSLDTDTQYF
>.|TRBV9|TRBJ2-1|14|.
TGTGCCAGCAGCCTCACGGGCTCCTACAATGAGCAGTTCTTC
CASSLTGSYNEQFF
>.|TRBV13|TRBJ2-5|18|.
TGTGCCAGCAGCTTAGCCCCCAAACTCCACATACCCAAAGAGACCCAGTACTTC
CASSLAPKLHIPKETQYF